This is a list of T cell receptor beta chains from one sample in a study of T cell responses to AZD1222 COVID-19 vaccine. Profiling relied on immunoSEQ multiplex PCR, and the TCRdb table lists in-frame clones only, not all of them. The sample holds tens of thousands of clones, about 90% seen once. The sample here was peripheral blood, taken 28 days after the second AZD1222 dose. The receptors originated from an adult who received the AZD1222 COVID-19 vaccine. The CDR3 runs from the conserved cysteine through the conserved F or W. D genes are given only for firm matches. The size field is filled for only some rows; it gives once, few, many or a size class.

abundance | j_gene | v_gene | d_gene | CDR3nt | CDR3aa
- | TRBJ2-3 | TRBV5-1 | TRBD2 | TGCGCCAGCAGCTGGGGACTAGCGGGGGATGGCACAGATACGCAGTATTTT | CASSWGLAGDGTDTQYF
- | TRBJ2-2 | TRBV19 | TRBD1 | TGTGCCAGTAAGAAACAGGGGGAAACCGGGGAGCTGTTTTTT | CASKKQGETGELFF
- | TRBJ1-5 | TRBV12-3/TRBV12-4 | - | TGTGCCAGCAGCGCAGGGTTAAATCAGCCCCAGCATTTT | CASSAGLNQPQHF
- | TRBJ2-1 | TRBV4-2 | TRBD2 | TGTGCCAGCAGCCCCAAGGGGGCTAGCGGGGGATACAATGAGCAGTTCTTC | CASSPKGASGGYNEQFF
- | TRBJ1-1 | TRBV6-5 | TRBD1 | TGTGCCAGCAGTTACTCTGGGCAGGGGGCTCAAGCTTTCTTT | CASSYSGQGAQAFF
- | TRBJ2-2 | TRBV4-1 | - | TGCGCCAGCAGCCAAGAGGGTGTGAGAATCACCGGGGAGCTGTTTTTT | CASSQEGVRITGELFF
- | TRBJ2-3 | TRBV2 | - | TGTGCCGGCGGAGGGGCGGGAGATACGCAGTATTTT | CAGGGAGDTQYF
- | TRBJ1-5 | TRBV6-6 | TRBD1 | TGTGCCAGCACCAAGACAGGGTCGCGGAATGGGCCCCAGCATTTT | CASTKTGSRNGPQHF
- | TRBJ1-4 | TRBV28 | TRBD1 | TGTGCCAGCAGCCCCCTCTCCGGGACAGGGTCCTTGGGTGAAAAACTGTTTTTT | CASSPLSGTGSLGEKLFF
- | TRBJ2-3 | TRBV18 | - | TGTGCCAGTACAGGGGGACTAGCCTTCACAGATACGCAGTATTTT | CASTGGLAFTDTQYF
- | TRBJ1-4 | TRBV5-1 | - | TGCGCCAGCAGCTCGTCGGGACACCCTAATGAAAAACTGTTTTTT | CASSSSGHPNEKLFF
- | TRBJ1-1 | TRBV5-1 | TRBD1 | TGCGCCAGCAGCTTGCGACAGGGAGGGAACACTGAAGCTTTCTTT | CASSLRQGGNTEAFF
- | TRBJ2-7 | TRBV7-9 | TRBD1 | TGTGCCAGCAGTGGACAGGACTCCTACGAGCAGTACTTC | CASSGQDSYEQYF
- | TRBJ1-6 | TRBV27 | - | TGTGCCAGCAGTTTTAAGGAGACTAATAATTCACCCCTCCACTTT | CASSFKETNNSPLHF
- | TRBJ2-7 | TRBV18 | TRBD1 | TGTGCCAGCTCAACCGGGACAGGGAGCTCCTACGAGCAGTACTTC | CASSTGTGSSYEQYF
- | TRBJ2-1 | TRBV6-6 | - | TGTGCCAGCAGTTACGGGGGAGGAGGGAGTGAGCAGTTCTTC | CASSYGGGGSEQFF
- | TRBJ1-5 | TRBV28 | - | TGTGCCAGCAGTTCCCCAGGGTTGGCAGGGCCTAGCAATCAGCCCCAGCATTTT | CASSSPGLAGPSNQPQHF
few | TRBJ1-5 | TRBV7-9 | - | TGTGCCAGCAGCACCCAGGGCAATCAGCCCCAGCATTTT | CASSTQGNQPQHF
- | TRBJ1-1 | TRBV4-1 | - | TGCGCCAGCAGCCACCCCGGTGGACAGATGAACACTGAAGCTTTCTTT | CASSHPGGQMNTEAFF
once | TRBJ2-7 | TRBV6-5 | TRBD1 | TGTGCCAGCAGCCGCTCGGGGACAGGGGGGAGCGAGCAGTACTTC | CASSRSGTGGSEQYF
- | TRBJ1-6 | TRBV9 | - | TGTGCCAGCAGCGCAGGCGGGGATAATTCACCCCTCCACTTT | CASSAGGDNSPLHF
- | TRBJ2-7 | TRBV6-5 | TRBD1 | TGTGCCAGCAGGTCGACAGGGGCTTCCTACGAGCAGTACTTC | CASRSTGASYEQYF
- | TRBJ1-5 | TRBV6-5 | TRBD1 | TGTGCCAGCAGCCCGGGACAGGCGCCGAATCAGCCCCAGCATTTT | CASSPGQAPNQPQHF
once | TRBJ1-2 | TRBV7-2 | - | TGTGCCAGCAGCTTTCGGGTCGGGGGCGATGGCTACACCTTC | CASSFRVGGDGYTF
- | TRBJ1-1 | TRBV12-3/TRBV12-4 | - | TGTGCCAGCAGTTTTCGGAGGAACACTGAAGCTTTCTTT | CASSFRRNTEAFF
once | TRBJ1-1 | TRBV7-7 | - | TGTGCCAGCAGCCGAGAGCGGGACACTGAAGCTTTCTTT | CASSRERDTEAFF